The present TCR beta chain was sequenced within a study of blood T cells in healthy people across ages. Worth noting for this clonotype: The junction does not match germline at one end; this may be a read error.

CDR3 length: 14 residues. Germline loops: CDR1 MGHRA, CDR2 YSYEKL. It was with a sample-barcoded 5' primer and a J-beta primer mix that a second PCR of about 6 to 12 cycles was run. TCRdb used MiXCR to reprocess the 5' RACE reads, holding one entry per CDR3 protein. The table includes approximately 1.5 million distinct CDR3 sequences, 30% to 35% detected once. The sample consisted of blood. The chain uses TRBV4-1 and TRBJ2-1; 13 bases are shared with TRBD2. This receptor was taken from a woman in her thirties in good health. The CDR3 sequence is CASSFRTSGGHLVF. The CDR3 DNA follows: TGCGCCAGCAGCTTCAGGACTAGCGGGGGCCACCTCGTCTTC.